This TCR beta chain derives from a study of shared clonotypes between healthy human individuals. Comments on this clone: Its antigen is unidentified.

Assay used: immunoSEQ multiplex PCR; TCRdb lists only in-frame clones, some missing. The sample lists about 1.9 million clones, over 85% occurring once. The V gene end was trimmed by 2 bases and the J gene end by 7 bases; junction bases not matched to a gene: 9. This CDR3 region has 17 residues. Germline V lookup: CDR1 SGHRS, CDR2 YFSETQ. CD45RO-negative, CCR7-selected cells formed the naive CD8 fraction, which excluded terminally differentiated effector memory CD45RA+ cells. The study, taken as a whole, reports: Naive CD4 clonotypes were shared across a handful of donors at roughly 5%.

This sequence joins TRBV5-1 and TRBJ2-1; 13 bases align to TRBD2. Sequenced input: naive CD8+ T cells from PBMCs. This TCR came from a man between 18 and 35 years old in good health. Some clones in this sample may be carry-over from other donors' samples. The CDR3 reads CASSFLGLAGEENEQFF. The CDR3 DNA follows: TGCGCCAGCAGCTTCTTAGGACTAGCGGGAGAGGAGAATGAGCAGTTCTTC.